The 9 T cell receptor beta chains given below trace back to one sample, sequenced in a study of T cells expressing NK-cell markers. Following a re-call of the 5' RACE reads, TCRdb has one entry per CDR3 protein and lacks DNA. The ten most abundant clones cover 7.3% of a sample with 350,000 to 500,000 distinct CDR3 sequences. Sequencing used blood T cells: a sorted CD56 or NKG2C T cell subset, CD4+ or CD8+ T cells, or bulk PBMC T cells (not recorded which). The receptors shown here come from a woman aged 18-70 years in good health.

The CDR3: CASSPPGLAGLAYNEQFF. V is TRBV18 and J is TRBJ2-1; the D call from TCRdb, TRBD2, cannot be confirmed without DNA. The CDR3 is 18 residues long. CDR1 is KGHSH, CDR2 LQKENI, per germline.

The rearrangement uses TRBV7-3 and TRBJ1-2; checking the TCRdb D call of TRBD1 is not possible without DNA. The length of the CDR3 is 13 residues. CDR1 is SGHTA, CDR2 FQGTGA, per germline. Here the CDR3 reads CAGAGQGFYGYTF.

The chain has TRBV7-9 and TRBJ2-7; with no DNA, the TCRdb D assignment of TRBD2 cannot be verified. The CDR3 has 15 residues. Per the germline V gene, CDR1 is SEHNR and CDR2 is FQNEAQ (reference sequence). The CDR3 is CASSSGLASERVQYF.

The CDR3 here is CASSQRGPSHNEQFF. The V and J genes are TRBV5-5 and TRBJ2-1; TCRdb calls TRBD2, which cannot be checked without DNA. CDR1 SGHKS and CDR2 YYEKEE come from the germline V gene (reference sequence). The CDR3 totals 15 residues.

CDR3 protein: CASRLSPGTLGYEQYF. The J gene is TRBJ2-7, the V gene TRBV2; with no DNA, the TCRdb D assignment of TRBD1 cannot be verified. The germline CDR1 and CDR2 sequences are SNHLY and FYNNEI. This CDR3 has 16 amino acids.

CDR3 protein: CASSPLLNQPQHF. The J gene is TRBJ1-5, the V gene TRBV27. The CDR3 covers 13 residues. CDR1 is MNHEY and CDR2 is SMNVEV in the germline V gene (reference sequence).

The CDR3 sequence is CASSRGDSWDTQYF. The chain links TRBV12-3 or TRBV12-4 to TRBJ2-3; the D call from TCRdb, TRBD2, cannot be confirmed without DNA. The CDR3 extends over 14 amino acids.

The CDR3: CASSVPGLQSVQFF. This chain uses TRBV9 with TRBJ2-1; TCRdb names TRBD2, which stays unverified in the absence of DNA. The CDR3 has 14 amino acids. Germline loops: CDR1 SGDLS, CDR2 YYNGEE.

The chain links TRBV12-3 or TRBV12-4 to TRBJ2-5; the D call of TRBD1 rests on TCRdb alone, since no DNA is present to check it. The CDR3 totals 15 residues. The CDR3 loop reads CASSRTMTGQETQYF.